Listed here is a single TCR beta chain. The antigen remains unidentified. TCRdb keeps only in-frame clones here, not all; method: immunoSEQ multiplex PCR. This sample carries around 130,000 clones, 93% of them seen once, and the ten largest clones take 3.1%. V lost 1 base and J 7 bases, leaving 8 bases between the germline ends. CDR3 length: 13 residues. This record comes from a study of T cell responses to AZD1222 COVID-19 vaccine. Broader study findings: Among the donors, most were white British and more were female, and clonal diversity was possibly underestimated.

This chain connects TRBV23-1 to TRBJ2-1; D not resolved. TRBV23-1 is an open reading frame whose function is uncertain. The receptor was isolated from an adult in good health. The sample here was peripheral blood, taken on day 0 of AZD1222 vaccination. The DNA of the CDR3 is TGCGCCAGCAGTCAATGGTGGTCGAATGAGCAGTTCTTC. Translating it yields CASSQWWSNEQFF.